What follows are 2 T cell receptor beta chains derived from one specimen sequenced in a study of response to subunit inactivated influenza vaccine. From the RT-PCR reads, TCRdb called clonotypes with MiXCR, one entry per CDR3 protein. Of approximately 520,000 distinct CDR3 sequences in the sample, 16% were seen once. The sequences come from CD4+ T cells sorted from PBMCs, collected 23 months after vaccination. These receptors all stem from a man between 50 and 70 years old who received an inactivated influenza vaccine.

Many counts were recorded for this clonotype. The CDR3 loop is CASSDDRARGNEQFF. The DNA of the CDR3 is TGTGCCAGCAGTGACGACCGGGCTCGAGGCAATGAGCAGTTCTTC. The V gene is TRBV2, the J gene TRBJ2-1; D is undetermined. Per germline, CDR1 SNHLY and CDR2 FYNNEI. The V gene lost 3 bases and the J gene lost 6 bases, with 15 bases spanning the gap. This CDR3 has 15 amino acids.

The chain employs TRBV12-3 or TRBV12-4 and TRBJ2-1, with D unclear. Trimming took off 3 bases at V and 5 bases at J, with 14 bases between the two ends. The CDR3 is 15 amino acids. CDR3 DNA sequence: TGTGCCAGCAGTTTTCGTCGCAGGACCAACAATGAGCAGTTCTTC. It translates to CASSFRRRTNNEQFF.